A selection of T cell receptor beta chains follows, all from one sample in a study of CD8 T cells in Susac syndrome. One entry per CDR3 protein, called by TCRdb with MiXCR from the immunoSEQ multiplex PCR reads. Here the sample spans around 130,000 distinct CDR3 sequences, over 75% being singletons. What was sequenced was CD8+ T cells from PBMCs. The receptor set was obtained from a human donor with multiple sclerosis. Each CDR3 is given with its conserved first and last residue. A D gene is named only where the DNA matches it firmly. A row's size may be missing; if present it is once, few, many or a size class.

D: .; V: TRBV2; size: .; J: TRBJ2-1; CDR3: CASSDPGTPMENEQFF; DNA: TGTGCCAGCAGTGACCCCGGGACCCCCATGGAAAATGAGCAGTTCTTC
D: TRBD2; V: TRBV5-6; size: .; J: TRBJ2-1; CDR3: CASSSIGLVNEQFF; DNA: TGTGCCAGCAGCTCGATCGGACTAGTTAATGAGCAGTTCTTC
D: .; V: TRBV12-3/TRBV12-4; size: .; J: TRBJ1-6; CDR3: CASQSSYNSPLHF; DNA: TGTGCCAGCCAGAGCTCCTATAATTCACCCCTCCACTTT
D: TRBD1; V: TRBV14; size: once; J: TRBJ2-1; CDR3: CASSQTVTGTGRYEQFF; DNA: TGTGCCAGCAGCCAGACAGTCACCGGGACAGGGCGCTATGAGCAGTTCTTC
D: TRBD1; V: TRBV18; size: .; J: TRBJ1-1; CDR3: CASSLDRVGEAFF; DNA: TGTGCCAGCTCACTGGACAGGGTTGGTGAAGCTTTCTTT
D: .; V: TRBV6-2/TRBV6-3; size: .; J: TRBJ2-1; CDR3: CASTGVQNNEQFF; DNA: TGTGCCAGCACCGGTGTGCAGAACAATGAGCAGTTCTTC
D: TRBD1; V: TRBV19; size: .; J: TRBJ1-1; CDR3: CASRSGGEAEAFF; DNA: TGTGCCAGTAGATCAGGGGGGGAGGCTGAAGCTTTCTTT
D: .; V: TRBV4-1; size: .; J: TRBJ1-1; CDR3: CASSQVEGAEAFF; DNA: TGCGCCAGCAGCCAAGTTGAGGGGGCTGAAGCTTTCTTT
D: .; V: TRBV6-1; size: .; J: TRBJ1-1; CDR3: CASSEEWGAWAFF; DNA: TGTGCCAGCAGTGAAGAATGGGGGGCCTGGGCTTTCTTT
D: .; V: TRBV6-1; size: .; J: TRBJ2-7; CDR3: CASRFGVEGAYEQYF; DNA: TGTGCCAGCAGGTTCGGGGTCGAGGGGGCCTACGAGCAGTACTTC
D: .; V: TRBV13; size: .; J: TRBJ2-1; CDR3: CASRINLGYNEQFF; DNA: TGTGCCAGCAGAATTAACCTGGGATACAATGAGCAGTTCTTC
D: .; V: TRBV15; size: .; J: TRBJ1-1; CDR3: CATSRDFWGRENTEAFF; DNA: TGTGCCACCAGCAGAGATTTCTGGGGTCGGGAGAACACTGAAGCTTTCTTT
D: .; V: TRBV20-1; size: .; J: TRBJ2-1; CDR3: CSARDPEGQFF; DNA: TGCAGTGCTAGAGATCCTGAAGGGCAGTTCTTC
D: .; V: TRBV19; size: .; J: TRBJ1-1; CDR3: CASSSSGTGNTEAFF; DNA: TGTGCCAGTAGTTCTTCAGGGACGGGGAACACTGAAGCTTTCTTT
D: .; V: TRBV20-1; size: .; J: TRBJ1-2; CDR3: CSARAGPTYYGYTF; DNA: TGCAGTGCTAGGGCGGGACCCACCTACTATGGCTACACCTTC
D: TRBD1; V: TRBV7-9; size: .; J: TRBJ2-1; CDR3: CAGSQKWTGTTTYNEQFF; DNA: TGTGCCGGCAGCCAGAAATGGACAGGGACCACGACCTACAATGAGCAGTTCTTC
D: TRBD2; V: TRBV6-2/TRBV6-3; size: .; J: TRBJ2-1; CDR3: CASSLAGAYNEQFF; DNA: TGTGCCAGCAGTTTAGCGGGAGCTTACAATGAGCAGTTCTTC